Listed here is a single T cell receptor (beta chain). Its matching antigen is unknown. This sample was included in a study of cytomegalovirus exposure and HLA in healthy donors. The PCR used 60 Vbeta and 13 Jbeta primers. This table comes from immunoSEQ multiplex PCR, and its TCRdb copy is limited to in-frame clones, with some not included. The sample yields about 230,000 clones, around 80% seen once. V was trimmed by 1 base and J by 8 bases, leaving 12 bases between them. This CDR3 comprises 15 residues. CDR1 SGHNT and CDR2 YENEEA come from the germline V gene. Study-wide points: Being productive about 87% or about 30% of the time was typical of most TCR beta V segments in an earlier analysis. Later analysis identified a missense DCLRE1C variant that was linked to TCR beta V- and J-gene trimming. Sequencing probably produced one cluster of sequence variants that were highly shared. High specificity and sensitivity for cytomegalovirus status were reported for the classifier.

V usage is TRBV11-3 and J usage is TRBJ1-6; perhaps TRBD1 as D (5 bases). The receptor was isolated from a boy younger than 18 in good health and CMV-seronegative. Sequenced input: PBMCs. The CDR3: CASSLGTGPHSPLHF. The CDR3, as DNA: TGTGCCAGCAGCTTAGGTACAGGACCACATTCACCCCTCCACTTT.